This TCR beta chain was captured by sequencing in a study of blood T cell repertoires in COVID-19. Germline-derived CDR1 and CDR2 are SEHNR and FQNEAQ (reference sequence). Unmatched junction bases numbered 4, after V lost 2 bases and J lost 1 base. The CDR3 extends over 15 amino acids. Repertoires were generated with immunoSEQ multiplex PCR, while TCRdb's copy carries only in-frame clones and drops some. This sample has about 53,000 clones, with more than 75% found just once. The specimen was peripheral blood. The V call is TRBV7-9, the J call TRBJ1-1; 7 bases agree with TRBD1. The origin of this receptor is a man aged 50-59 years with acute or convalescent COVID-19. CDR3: CASSLSRTGNTEAFF. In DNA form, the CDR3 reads TGTGCCAGCAGCTTATCCCGGACAGGGAACACTGAAGCTTTCTTT.